These T cell receptor beta chains were read from a single sample in a study of OX40 agonist ivuxolimab in advanced cancers. Measured with immunoSEQ multiplex PCR; TCRdb has only the in-frame clones, and not every one. The sample carries about 80,000 clones, just over 90% recorded once. Sample: CD4+ or CD8+ T cells sorted from blood, taken in a trial of the OX40 agonist ivuxolimab. The receptors here all came from an adult with an advanced solid tumor such as melanoma, head and neck, liver or kidney cancer. The CDR3 runs from the conserved cysteine through the conserved F or W. D genes are given only for firm matches. The size of a clone is reported for some rows only, either as once, few or many, or as a class for expanded clones.

CASSSTVEQYF | TGTGCCAGCAGCAGCACGGTCGAGCAGTACTTC | . | TRBJ2-7 | . | TRBV7-9
CASSLGLAGHEQFF | TGTGCCAGCAGCTTGGGACTAGCGGGACACGAGCAGTTCTTC | TRBD2 | TRBJ2-1 | . | TRBV7-9
CASSLDGYTF | TGTGCCAGCAGCTTAGATGGCTACACCTTC | . | TRBJ1-2 | . | TRBV7-9
CASSHPLGGRAENEQFF | TGTGCCAGCAGCCACCCTTTGGGCGGGAGGGCCGAGAATGAGCAGTTCTTC | TRBD2 | TRBJ2-1 | . | TRBV4-2
CASSRRPGPGPYGYTF | TGTGCCAGCAGCAGAAGACCCGGGCCAGGACCCTATGGCTACACCTTC | . | TRBJ1-2 | . | TRBV5-8
CASSPSQGPYNEQFF | TGTGCCAGCTCACCTTCGCAGGGGCCCTACAATGAGCAGTTCTTC | . | TRBJ2-1 | . | TRBV18
CASSQGLYEQYF | TGTGCCAGCAGCCAGGGCCTCTACGAGCAGTACTTC | . | TRBJ2-7 | . | TRBV11-2
CASSLGGGRDYGYTF | TGTGCCAGCAGCTTAGGTGGAGGCAGGGACTATGGCTACACCTTC | . | TRBJ1-2 | . | TRBV7-8
CASSLRWASYNEQFF | TGTGCCAGCAGCTTACGGTGGGCCTCCTACAATGAGCAGTTCTTC | . | TRBJ2-1 | . | TRBV11-1
CASSLLTGELFF | TGTGCCAGCAGCTTGCTAACCGGGGAGCTGTTTTTT | . | TRBJ2-2 | . | TRBV5-4
CASSGKVNYGYTF | TGTGCCAGCAGCGGCAAGGTTAACTATGGCTACACCTTC | . | TRBJ1-2 | . | TRBV5-4
CASSLRNQETQYF | TGTGCCAGCAGCTTGCGGAACCAAGAGACCCAGTACTTC | . | TRBJ2-5 | . | TRBV5-5
CASSPGGGHGYTF | TGTGCCAGCAGCCCCGGCGGAGGGCATGGCTACACCTTC | . | TRBJ1-2 | . | TRBV7-3
CARSSDREGAETQYF | TGTGCCAGAAGCTCCGACAGGGAAGGGGCAGAGACCCAGTACTTC | TRBD1 | TRBJ2-5 | . | TRBV5-3
CASRFTAQREETYEQYF | TGTGCAAGTCGCTTTACTGCTCAGCGAGAGGAAACCTACGAGCAGTACTTC | . | TRBJ2-7 | . | TRBV12-2
CASSSHRSSEQYF | TGTGCCAGCAGCTCCCACAGGTCGTCCGAGCAGTACTTC | . | TRBJ2-7 | . | TRBV7-2
CASSATGGFGQPQHF | TGTGCCAGCAGCGCGACAGGGGGATTCGGGCAGCCCCAGCATTTT | TRBD1 | TRBJ1-5 | once | TRBV7-2
CSVEDEATSGRTDTQYF | TGCAGCGTTGAAGACGAGGCGACTAGCGGGAGAACAGATACGCAGTATTTT | TRBD2 | TRBJ2-3 | . | TRBV29-1
CATSSGDRLNQPQHF | TGTGCCACCAGCTCCGGGGACAGGCTTAATCAGCCCCAGCATTTT | TRBD1 | TRBJ1-5 | few | TRBV15
CASSRIGTSGFYNEQFF | TGCGCCAGCAGCCGGATCGGGACTAGCGGGTTTTACAATGAGCAGTTCTTC | TRBD2 | TRBJ2-1 | . | TRBV5-1
CASRFRETRGNEQFF | TGTGCCAGCAGGTTCAGAGAAACCCGGGGCAATGAGCAGTTCTTC | . | TRBJ2-1 | . | TRBV7-2
CASSDSPLGFDQYF | TGTGCCAGCAGCGACAGCCCCCTAGGTTTCGACCAGTACTTC | . | TRBJ2-7 | . | TRBV9
CASSPRRDSHNSPLHF | TGTGCCAGCAGTCCCCGCCGGGACAGTCATAATTCACCCCTCCACTTT | TRBD1 | TRBJ1-6 | . | TRBV27
CASTRGTSGRTDTQYF | TGTGCCAGTACTAGAGGGACTAGCGGGAGGACAGATACGCAGTATTTT | TRBD2 | TRBJ2-3 | . | TRBV19
CASSLTTSGTETQYF | TGTGCCAGCAGCCTAACGACTAGCGGGACTGAGACCCAGTACTTC | TRBD2 | TRBJ2-5 | . | TRBV14
CASSLEGSSYEQYF | TGCGCCAGCAGCTTGGAAGGGAGCTCCTACGAGCAGTACTTC | . | TRBJ2-7 | . | TRBV5-1
CASSGGGVLDTQYF | TGTGCCAGCTCAGGGGGGGGAGTTCTGGATACGCAGTATTTT | . | TRBJ2-3 | . | TRBV28
CASSAGPASEQYF | TGTGCCAGCAGTGCTGGACCGGCCAGCGAGCAGTACTTC | . | TRBJ2-7 | . | TRBV25-1
CASSSPTRSGSYEQYF | TGTGCCAGCAGTTCGCCGACTCGGTCGGGATCCTACGAGCAGTACTTC | . | TRBJ2-7 | . | TRBV5-4
CASSSTWGASNIQYF | TGTGCCAGCAGCTCCACTTGGGGGGCGTCGAACATTCAGTACTTC | . | TRBJ2-4 | . | TRBV7-2
CASRMGQKLFF | TGTGCCAGCAGGATGGGCCAGAAACTGTTTTTT | . | TRBJ1-4 | . | TRBV2
CASSLNTGELFF | TGTGCCAGCAGCTTAAACACCGGGGAGCTGTTTTTT | . | TRBJ2-2 | . | TRBV9
CASRTGISQPQHF | TGTGCCAGCCGGACAGGAATTAGTCAGCCCCAGCATTTT | TRBD1 | TRBJ1-5 | . | TRBV28
CASSERSGRAWETQYF | TGTGCCAGCAGTGAGAGGAGCGGGAGGGCCTGGGAGACCCAGTACTTC | TRBD2 | TRBJ2-5 | few | TRBV2
CASSHRGPTDTQYF | TGTGCCAGCAGCCACAGGGGACCCACAGATACGCAGTATTTT | TRBD1 | TRBJ2-3 | once | TRBV7-8
CASSSNTGNIQYF | TGCGCCAGCAGCTCGAATACGGGAAACATTCAGTACTTC | . | TRBJ2-4 | . | TRBV5-1
CASSSGTGWTGELFF | TGTGCCAGCAGTTCCGGGACAGGGTGGACCGGGGAGCTGTTTTTT | TRBD1 | TRBJ2-2 | . | TRBV6-5
CSVTSGFSGNTIYF | TGCAGCGTTACCTCAGGGTTCTCTGGAAACACCATATATTTT | . | TRBJ1-3 | once | TRBV29-1
CASSIGRSSSGNTIYF | TGTGCCAGCAGCATAGGTCGATCCTCCTCTGGAAACACCATATATTTT | . | TRBJ1-3 | . | TRBV9
CASSEERLLYEQYF | TGTGCCAGCAGTGAGGAGCGACTACTATACGAGCAGTACTTC | . | TRBJ2-7 | . | TRBV6-1
CASSPRGTDRYGYTF | TGTGCCAGCAGCCCGCGCGGGACCGATCGCTATGGCTACACCTTC | . | TRBJ1-2 | . | TRBV11-3
CASTLSRGSYNEQFF | TGTGCCAGCACTCTTAGCAGGGGCTCCTACAATGAGCAGTTCTTC | . | TRBJ2-1 | once | TRBV27
CASSLGTNQNIQYF | TGCGCCAGCAGCTTGGGGACAAACCAAAACATTCAGTACTTC | . | TRBJ2-4 | . | TRBV5-1
CASSRTGGVMNTEAFF | TGTGCCAGCAGCCGGACCGGGGGGGTCATGAACACTGAAGCTTTCTTT | . | TRBJ1-1 | . | TRBV7-3
CASSLVPGAEQYF | TGTGCCAGCAGCTTGGTACCGGGGGCCGAGCAGTACTTC | . | TRBJ2-7 | . | TRBV5-6
CASRRDTFSYNEQFF | TGTGCCAGCAGAAGGGACACCTTCTCCTACAATGAGCAGTTCTTC | . | TRBJ2-1 | once | TRBV7-2
CASSPAVGGTEAFF | TGTGCCAGCTCACCGGCCGTGGGCGGCACTGAAGCTTTCTTT | . | TRBJ1-1 | . | TRBV18
CASSQTRTIETQYF | TGTGCCAGCAGCCAAACCCGAACAATAGAGACCCAGTACTTC | . | TRBJ2-5 | . | TRBV4-2
CASRCFNEQYF | TGTGCCAGCAGATGTTTCAACGAGCAGTACTTC | . | TRBJ2-7 | . | TRBV14
CASSSGLLSPVEQFF | TGTGCCAGCAGCTCCGGGTTGTTGAGCCCCGTTGAGCAGTTCTTC | . | TRBJ2-1 | . | TRBV11-3
CASSYDRNNEKLFF | TGTGCCAGCAGCTACGACCGAAATAATGAAAAACTGTTTTTT | . | TRBJ1-4 | . | TRBV7-6
CASSLVRGGTSGFRSTQYF | TGTGCCAGCAGCTTAGTCAGGGGTGGGACTAGCGGTTTTCGAAGTACGCAGTATTTT | TRBD2 | TRBJ2-3 | once | TRBV7-2
CASSFSTSGRGEQFF | TGTGCCAGCAGTTTCTCGACTAGCGGGAGAGGTGAGCAGTTCTTC | TRBD2 | TRBJ2-1 | . | TRBV27
CASSFRAYNEQFF | TGTGCCAGCAGTTTCCGGGCCTATAATGAGCAGTTCTTC | . | TRBJ2-1 | . | TRBV2